The clone carrying this T cell receptor (beta chain) was seen repeatedly, ten times or more. Its specificity is unknown. This sample is part of a study of blood T cells in healthy people across ages. General observations from the study: Diversity of TCR beta per million T cells declined in a roughly linear way with age.

The CDR3 has 13 amino acids. The V gene lost 0 bases and the J gene lost 4 bases, with 7 bases spanning the gap. The germline gives CDR1 SGHRS, CDR2 YFSETQ. Primers used in a second PCR of about 6 to 11 cycles were a sample-barcoded 5' primer and a J-beta primer mix. TCRdb used MiXCR to reprocess the 5' RACE reads, holding one entry per CDR3 protein. The sample carries around 1,100,000 distinct CDR3 sequences, 35% to 40% recorded once. This receptor was identified in a man younger than 35 in good health. Material for sequencing was blood. The chain employs TRBV5-1 and TRBJ1-1, with D possibly matching TRBD1 (6 bases). CDR3 in amino acids: CASSLEGGTEAFF. The CDR3 nucleotides read TGCGCCAGCAGCTTGGAAGGGGGCACTGAAGCTTTCTTT.